These 7 T cell receptor beta chains share one sample of origin, sequenced in a study of early T cells in non-severe SARS-CoV-2 infection. TCRdb processed the 5' RACE reads anew with MiXCR; each CDR3 protein has one entry. This table holds about 60,000 distinct CDR3 sequences, 20% to 25% found once. Sequencing was performed on whole blood, taken at baseline. All receptors come from an adult who was a healthcare worker with PCR-confirmed SARS-CoV-2 infection or an uninfected control (not recorded which).

The chain recombines TRBV7-3 with TRBJ2-3; 8 nucleotides agree with TRBD2. From germline, CDR1 is SGHTA and CDR2 FQGTGA. The CDR3 has 13 residues. V was clipped by 5 bases and J by 6 bases; unmatched bases: 4. CDR3 sequence reads: CASSPGGLDTQYF. In DNA, the CDR3 is TGTGCCAGCAGCCCGGGGGGGTTGGATACGCAGTATTTT.

This rearrangement joins TRBV29-1 to TRBJ1-2, with TRBD1 matching over 8 bases. The germline gives CDR1 SQVTM, CDR2 ANQGSEA. With 4 bases clipped from V and 8 bases from J, the junction kept 6 bases outside the gene matches. CDR3 length: 12 residues. CDR3 nucleotides: TGCAGCGTTGCGGACAGGGCGGGAGGCTACACCTTC. As protein: CSVADRAGGYTF.

The V gene is TRBV5-4, the J gene TRBJ1-2; the match to TRBD1 covers 8 bases. Losses at the gene ends were 2 bases for V and 6 bases for J; bases not matched to a gene: 9. This CDR3 is built from 15 residues. Germline CDR1 is SGHNT and CDR2 is YYREEE (reference sequence). CDR3 protein: CASSFLTGVSDGYTF. The CDR3 DNA is TGTGCCAGCAGCTTCCTGACAGGGGTATCAGATGGCTACACCTTC. The variable domain in full, completed from reference TRBV5-4 and TRBJ1-2, reads ETGVTQSPTHLIKTRGQQVTLRCSSQSGHNTVSWYQQALGQGPQFIFQYYREEENGRGNFPPRFSGLQFPNYSSELNVNALELDDSALYLCASSFLTGVSDGYTFGSGTRLTVV.

The chain joins TRBV10-2 to TRBJ2-7; possibly TRBD1 or TRBD2 for D (6 bases each). From germline, CDR1 is WSHSY and CDR2 SAAADI. V was pared by 6 bases and J by 6 bases, with 18 bases between. This CDR3 is built from 14 residues. CDR3 residues: CASRDYREIGEQYF. Written as DNA, the CDR3 is TGCGCCAGCAGGGACTACAGGGAAATTGGCGAGCAGTACTTC.

This clonotype was counted a single time. V usage is TRBV7-2 and J usage is TRBJ2-3; 12 nucleotides match TRBD2. The germline CDR1 and CDR2 sequences are SGHTA and FQGNSA. The length of the CDR3 is 16 residues. J gave up 4 bases and V 1 base, and 3 bases lay outside the gene matches. DNA for the CDR3: TGTGCCAGCAGCTTAGGGAGACTAGCGGGGGCAGATACGCAGTATTTT. This sequence encodes CASSLGRLAGADTQYF. Using reference TRBV7-2 and TRBJ2-3 for the parts outside the CDR3, the full variable domain is GAGVSQSPSNKVTEKGKDVELRCDPISGHTALYWYRQSLGQGLEFLIYFQGNSAPDKSGLPSDRFSAERTGGSVSTLTIQRTQQEDSAVYLCASSLGRLAGADTQYFGPGTRLTVL.

The rearrangement links TRBV5-4 to TRBJ1-2, with TRBD1 matching over 7 bases. Germline V CDR1 and CDR2: SGHNT, YYREEE (reference sequence). The CDR3 runs to 12 residues. V trimming: 4 bases; J trimming: 8 bases; junction bases outside the gene matches: 5. The CDR3 DNA reads TGTGCCAGCAGCGCAGGGGGAGACGGCTACACCTTC. Residues: CASSAGGDGYTF.

V and J are TRBV20-1 and TRBJ1-1; D remains unclear. Trimming shortened V by 2 bases and J by 0 bases, and 7 bases separated the two germline ends. Germline CDR1 reads DFQATT; CDR2 reads SNEGSKA (reference sequence). The CDR3 has 13 amino acids. CDR3 loop: CSARPVLNTEAFF. The CDR3 DNA sequence: TGCAGTGCTAGACCAGTATTGAACACTGAAGCTTTCTTT.